This T cell receptor beta chain derives from a study of regulatory T cells in long-lasting Graves disease (dated by TCRdb to about 2021). With respect to the entire study: Persistent Graves' disease was defined as antithyroid drug treatment for over 5 years with persistently positive TSH receptor autoantibodies. Patients with persistent Graves' disease were compared with patients with newly diagnosed Graves' disease using TCR sequencing and RNA sequencing of peripheral blood. The study was conducted in China and was registered as a clinical trial. A total of around 35 samples underwent TCR sequencing, from roughly 13 patients with persistent Graves' disease and approximately 20 patients with newly diagnosed Graves' disease. In the clinical cohort, patients with persistent Graves' disease had used antithyroid drugs for an average of about 10.3 years. What the study reported, not specific to this receptor: Compared with newly diagnosed patients, patients with persistent Graves' disease had lower TCR Shannon entropy and fewer highly expanded clones, which suggests clonal expansion. Persistent disease showed preferential use of TRBV28, TRBJ1-2 and TRBJ2-5, whereas newly diagnosed disease favored TRBV20-1 and TRBJ2-1. Sequencing and analysis were restricted to the TCR beta chain. As a limitation, the authors acknowledged that the small sample size may reduce accuracy. The study examined only peripheral blood because the primary lesion, thyroid tissue, could not be accessed. Persistent patients shared more public clonotypes among themselves (around 2,800) than newly diagnosed patients did (approximately 970).

The sample's time point, from its label and the paper: persistent/refractory GD, antithyroid drugs over 5 years with positive TRAb. For both TCR sequencing and RNA sequencing, RNA was extracted from PBMCs in TRIzol. The diagnosis of Graves' disease was made according to American Thyroid Association guidelines. Recruitment of patients was carried out at an endocrinology department in Xi'an, China. Each patient gave 7 to 9.5 milliliters of peripheral blood, collected in an EDTA anticoagulant tube. Ficoll Paque Plus density gradient separation was used to isolate PBMCs, and no further T cell sorting was performed. RNA quality was checked with an Agilent 2100 Bioanalyzer and agarose gel, and concentration with a NanoDrop 2000. According to the germline V gene (reference sequence), CDR1 reads GTSNPN and CDR2 reads SVGIG. The CDR3 contains 15 residues, cysteine and phenylalanine counted. CDR3 DNA only is kept here, 45 bases in frame from base 1. The junction shows trimming of 7 bases on V and 6 bases on J, plus 24 bases between the germline ends.

Libraries were prepared through multiplex PCR. Instrument used: Illumina HiSeq 4000. TCR beta libraries were built with iRepertoire HTBI primers and Arm-PCR amplification of CDR3 regions. Gel purification was performed on PCR products prior to sequencing. As for the authors' bioinformatics: Gene usage analysis of CDR3 amino acid clonotypes relied on the 60 or so TRBV and 13 to 15 TRBJ segments identified across samples. COPE and FqMerger were used to merge the filtered high-quality paired reads into contigs. BLAST was used to align contigs to IMGT TRBV, TRBD and TRBJ reference genes, and CDR3 was defined according to IMGT. Highly expanded clones were defined as clonotypes with a frequency above 0.1%. Shannon entropy was used to measure repertoire diversity, and the Gini coefficient was used to measure V-J evenness. A clonotype found in more than one individual was treated as public. The public reads were reanalyzed by TCRdb: fastp trimming at Q25, MiXCR alignment, in-frame beta chains only. Entries that share a CDR3 protein sequence are merged under the most common genes and DNA. The V and J calls, along with clone size, are taken from TCRdb and not from the paper's own processing. The sample yields around 450,000 distinct CDR3 sequences; about 22% were counted once. Roughly 6.9% of the sample lies in the top ten.

A word on this clonotype: What this receptor recognizes is not known. Per-nucleotide qualities are absent, and no much larger clonotype sits a single base away.

The sequence links TRBV30 to TRBJ1-2; a tentative D match to TRBD1 spans 5 bases. The receptor's source is a female donor with Graves disease. Sequenced here: peripheral blood mononuclear cells (PBMCs), sampled when the disease was refractory, from a patient treated with antithyroid drugs. CDR3 reads: CALVPGPTRGNGYTF. The nucleotide sequence reads TGTGCCTTAGTACCGGGTCCTACCCGGGGGAATGGCTACACCTTC.